The rows below give T cell receptor beta chains drawn from one sample of a study of somatic mutations in cytotoxic T cells in rheumatoid arthritis. Clones were read by immunoSEQ multiplex PCR, and TCRdb kept only the in-frame ones, dropping some. Of approximately 33,000 clones listed, under 90% are singletons. Input material: CD8+ T cells sorted from blood. The receptor set was obtained from a man aged 35 to 55 in good health. CDR3s include the opening cysteine and the closing phenylalanine or tryptophan. The D gene is left open where the match is weak. Only part of the rows carry a size: once, few, many, or a class if the clone is expanded.

J | size | D | V | CDR3 | DNA
TRBJ1-1 | - | - | TRBV6-4 | CASSGDTNTEAFF | TGTGCCAGCAGTGGAGACACGAACACTGAAGCTTTCTTT
TRBJ1-1 | - | - | TRBV9 | CASTAVGRAGTEAFF | TGTGCCAGCACAGCTGTAGGCAGGGCCGGAACTGAAGCTTTCTTT
TRBJ1-2 | - | TRBD1 | TRBV4-3 | CASSQGDRGMYYGYTF | TGCGCCAGCAGCCAGGGGGACAGGGGTATGTACTATGGCTACACCTTC
TRBJ1-1 | - | TRBD1 | TRBV13 | CASSPFGQGGMNTEAFF | TGTGCCAGCAGCCCATTCGGACAGGGGGGAATGAACACTGAAGCTTTCTTT
TRBJ1-5 | - | TRBD1 | TRBV27 | CASSSTGGAQPQHF | TGTGCCAGCAGCTCTACAGGGGGAGCTCAGCCCCAGCATTTT
TRBJ1-1 | - | - | TRBV7-9 | CASSLAGGGRTEAFF | TGTGCCAGCAGCTTAGCGGGGGGGGGCCGAACTGAAGCTTTCTTT
TRBJ2-7 | - | - | TRBV6-5 | CASSGATAYYEQYF | TGTGCCAGCAGTGGAGCGACAGCCTACTACGAGCAGTACTTC
TRBJ2-1 | - | TRBD1 | TRBV6-1 | CASSVILGTGINEQFF | TGTGCCAGCAGTGTCATTCTCGGGACAGGGATTAATGAGCAGTTCTTC
TRBJ2-7 | - | TRBD1 | TRBV29-1 | CSVRTGAGSYEQYF | TGCAGCGTAAGGACAGGGGCGGGTTCCTACGAGCAGTACTTC
TRBJ2-1 | - | TRBD2 | TRBV27 | CASSVIAGEQFF | TGTGCCAGCAGTGTAATAGCGGGAGAGCAGTTCTTC
TRBJ1-1 | - | - | TRBV19 | CASSINGNTEAFF | TGTGCCAGTAGTATAAACGGGAACACTGAAGCTTTCTTT
TRBJ2-2 | few | - | TRBV6-5 | CASSQGTSDTGELFF | TGTGCCAGCAGTCAAGGGACTTCCGACACCGGGGAGCTGTTTTTT
TRBJ1-5 | - | - | TRBV28 | CASSLTEPNQPQHF | TGTGCCAGCAGCCTGACGGAACCAAATCAGCCCCAGCATTTT
TRBJ2-1 | - | TRBD1 | TRBV6-4 | CASSGTGDGEQFF | TGTGCCAGCAGCGGGACAGGGGATGGTGAGCAGTTCTTC
TRBJ2-1 | - | TRBD1 | TRBV7-9 | CASSLGQKIYNEQFF | TGTGCCAGCAGCTTGGGACAGAAGATTTACAATGAGCAGTTCTTC
TRBJ1-1 | - | - | TRBV6-5 | CASSYSPAGGTEAFF | TGTGCCAGCAGTTACTCGCCTGCAGGAGGGACTGAAGCTTTCTTT
TRBJ1-2 | - | - | TRBV4-3 | CASSQDLSGYTDGYTF | TGCGCCAGCAGCCAAGATCTCTCAGGGTATACTGATGGCTACACCTTC
TRBJ2-7 | - | - | TRBV14 | CASSQGLTIFEQYF | TGTGCCAGCAGCCAAGGACTGACCATCTTCGAGCAGTACTTC
TRBJ2-7 | - | - | TRBV27 | CASSLQGYEQYF | TGTGCCAGCAGCCTCCAGGGCTACGAGCAGTACTTC
TRBJ2-1 | - | - | TRBV5-6 | CASSLISSYNEQFF | TGTGCCAGCAGCTTAATCTCCTCCTACAATGAGCAGTTCTTC
TRBJ2-4 | - | TRBD1 | TRBV9 | CASSTGTGYNIQYF | TGTGCCAGCAGTACCGGGACAGGGTACAACATTCAGTACTTC
TRBJ2-7 | once | TRBD1 | TRBV2 | CASSEGTGNYEQYF | TGTGCCAGCAGTGAAGGGACAGGGAACTACGAGCAGTACTTC
TRBJ1-3 | - | TRBD1 | TRBV6-5 | CASTGQGGNTIYF | TGTGCCAGCACGGGACAGGGTGGGAACACCATATATTTT
TRBJ2-3 | few | - | TRBV29-1 | CSVEFLERTIPDTQYF | TGCAGCGTCGAATTTCTCGAACGAACAATTCCAGATACGCAGTATTTT
TRBJ2-2 | once | - | TRBV7-9 | CASSYEQGGGELFF | TGTGCCAGCAGCTACGAACAGGGTGGCGGGGAGCTGTTTTTT
TRBJ1-4 | - | - | TRBV27 | CASAPGRTNEKLFF | TGTGCCAGCGCTCCGGGGCGGACTAATGAAAAACTGTTTTTT
TRBJ2-3 | - | TRBD2 | TRBV19 | CASSPRTSGRDTQYF | TGTGCCAGTAGCCCCCGGACTAGCGGGAGAGATACGCAGTATTTT
TRBJ1-2 | - | TRBD1 | TRBV9 | CASSVSLTGGDGYTF | TGTGCCAGCAGCGTATCCCTGACAGGGGGTGACGGCTACACCTTC
TRBJ2-1 | - | TRBD1 | TRBV28 | CASSLWTGGYNEQFF | TGTGCCAGCAGTCTATGGACAGGGGGCTACAATGAGCAGTTCTTC
TRBJ1-1 | - | - | TRBV29-1 | CSVGPSWGRTEAFF | TGCAGCGTTGGCCCCTCGTGGGGCCGGACTGAAGCTTTCTTT
TRBJ2-7 | - | - | TRBV9 | CASSPGNTRISYEQYF | TGTGCCAGCAGCCCGGGGAACACTCGAATCTCCTACGAGCAGTACTTC
TRBJ2-3 | - | - | TRBV19 | CASSNRDLDTDTQYF | TGTGCCAGTAGTAACCGGGACTTAGACACAGATACGCAGTATTTT
TRBJ1-1 | few | TRBD1 | TRBV28 | CASRNRGNTEAFF | TGTGCCAGCAGGAACAGGGGGAACACTGAAGCTTTCTTT
TRBJ2-3 | medium-sized | TRBD2 | TRBV6-4 | CASSRLAGAPDTQYF | TGTGCCAGCAGTCGACTAGCGGGAGCTCCAGATACGCAGTATTTT
TRBJ2-2 | - | TRBD1 | TRBV4-1 | CASSRITGGLANTGELFF | TGCGCCAGCAGTAGAATAACAGGGGGCCTCGCGAACACCGGGGAGCTGTTTTTT
TRBJ2-2 | - | - | TRBV5-8 | CASSPRLVGEITGELFF | TGTGCCAGCAGCCCCCGCCTAGTGGGCGAGATCACCGGGGAGCTGTTTTTT
TRBJ1-4 | - | - | TRBV21-1 | CASSKGRTPSPNEKLFF | TGTGCCAGCAGCAAAGGTCGGACACCTTCTCCTAATGAAAAACTGTTTTTT
TRBJ1-5 | - | - | TRBV28 | CASSPDIGGGRNQPQHF | TGTGCCAGCAGTCCCGATATAGGGGGGGGACGTAATCAGCCCCAGCATTTT
TRBJ2-7 | - | TRBD2 | TRBV11-1 | CASSRTGGLTSYEQYF | TGTGCCAGCAGCCGGACGGGGGGGCTAACCTCCTACGAGCAGTACTTC
TRBJ2-3 | - | - | TRBV4-3 | CASSQEGSRRTQYF | TGCGCCAGCAGCCAAGAGGGCTCTAGACGTACGCAGTATTTT
TRBJ2-5 | - | TRBD1 | TRBV5-1 | CASSDPLGTGWDETQYF | TGCGCCAGCAGCGACCCCCTCGGGACAGGGTGGGACGAGACCCAGTACTTC
TRBJ2-2 | - | TRBD2 | TRBV4-1 | CASSQGLTSGGELFF | TGCGCCAGCAGCCAAGGACTGACTAGCGGCGGGGAGCTGTTTTTT
TRBJ2-7 | once | - | TRBV29-1 | CSVERAYEQYF | TGCAGCGTTGAAAGGGCCTACGAGCAGTACTTC
TRBJ2-2 | - | - | TRBV27 | CASSIGGSGELFF | TGTGCCAGCAGTATAGGGGGATCCGGGGAGCTGTTTTTT
TRBJ2-7 | once | - | TRBV27 | CASSLTPESYEQYF | TGTGCCAGCAGCCTGACCCCTGAAAGCTACGAGCAGTACTTC
TRBJ2-3 | - | TRBD2 | TRBV2 | CASIEAPGGSTDTQYF | TGTGCCAGCATCGAAGCCCCGGGAGGCTCCACAGATACGCAGTATTTT
TRBJ2-2 | - | - | TRBV14 | CASSRQGGTGELFF | TGTGCCAGCAGCCGTCAGGGTGGCACCGGGGAGCTGTTTTTT
TRBJ2-1 | - | - | TRBV27 | CASSSNDPAGGDEQFF | TGTGCCAGCAGCTCTAATGATCCCGCCGGGGGAGATGAGCAGTTCTTC
TRBJ2-5 | - | - | TRBV5-4 | CASSLVGDQETQYF | TGTGCCAGCAGCTTGGTGGGGGACCAAGAGACCCAGTACTTC